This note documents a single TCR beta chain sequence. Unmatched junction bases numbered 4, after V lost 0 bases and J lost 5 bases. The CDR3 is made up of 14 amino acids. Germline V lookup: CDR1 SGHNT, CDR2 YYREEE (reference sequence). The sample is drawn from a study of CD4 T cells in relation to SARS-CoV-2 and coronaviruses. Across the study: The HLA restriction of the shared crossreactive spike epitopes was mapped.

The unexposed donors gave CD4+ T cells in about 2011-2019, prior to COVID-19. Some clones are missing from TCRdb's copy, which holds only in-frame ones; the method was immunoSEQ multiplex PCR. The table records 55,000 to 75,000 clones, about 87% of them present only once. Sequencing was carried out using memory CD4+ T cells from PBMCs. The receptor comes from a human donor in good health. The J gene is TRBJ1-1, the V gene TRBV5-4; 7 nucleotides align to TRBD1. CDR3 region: CASSLEGAKTEAFF. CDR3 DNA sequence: TGTGCCAGCAGCTTGGAGGGGGCGAAAACTGAAGCTTTCTTT.